These 2 T cell receptor beta chains originate from one sample sequenced in a study of CD8+CD57+ T cells in acquired aplastic anemia. Profiles of TCR beta VDJ and CDR3 were generated from a genomic DNA template. MiXCR was run by TCRdb on the reads, yielding one entry per CDR3 protein. The sample has about 180,000 distinct CDR3 sequences, 35% to 50% seen once; the top ten hold approximately 2.9%. Sequencing input: sorted CD4+, CD8+, or CD8+CD57+ T cells (not recorded which) from PBMCs. Source of these receptors: a human donor in good health.

The rearrangement joins TRBV29-1 to TRBJ1-1; 8 bases align to TRBD1. The CDR3 totals 16 residues. Germline lookup yields CDR1 SQVTM and CDR2 ANQGSEA. The trim removed 0 bases at V and 7 bases at J, leaving 13 bases unmatched. The CDR3 loop reads CSVEDKGDQGAVEAFF. CDR3 DNA: TGCAGCGTTGAAGATAAGGGGGACCAGGGGGCAGTTGAAGCTTTCTTT.

This clonotype has only a few counts. V and J are TRBV30 and TRBJ2-3, with 9 nucleotides matching TRBD1. Germline V gene data show CDR1 as GTSNPN and CDR2 as SVGIG (reference sequence). With 5 bases clipped from V and 6 bases from J, the junction kept 9 bases outside the gene matches. This CDR3 contains 14 residues. CDR3: CAWGTQGASDTQYF. DNA for the CDR3: TGTGCCTGGGGTACACAGGGGGCTTCCGATACGCAGTATTTT.